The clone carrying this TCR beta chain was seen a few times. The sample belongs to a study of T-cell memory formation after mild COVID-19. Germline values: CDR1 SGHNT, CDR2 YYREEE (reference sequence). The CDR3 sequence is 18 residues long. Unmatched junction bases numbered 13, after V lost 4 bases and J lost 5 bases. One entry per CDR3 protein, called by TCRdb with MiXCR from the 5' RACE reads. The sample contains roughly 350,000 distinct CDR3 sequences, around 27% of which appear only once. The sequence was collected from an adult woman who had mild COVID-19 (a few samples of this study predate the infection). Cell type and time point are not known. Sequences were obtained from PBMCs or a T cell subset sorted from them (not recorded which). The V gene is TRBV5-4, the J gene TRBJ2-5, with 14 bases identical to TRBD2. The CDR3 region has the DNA TGTGCCAGCAGCAGACCTATCGGGACTAGCGGGGGTATCGAGACCCAGTACTTC. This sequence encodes CASSRPIGTSGGIETQYF.